This T cell receptor (beta chain) was sequenced for a study of T cell responses to AZD1222 COVID-19 vaccine. The repertoire was sequenced with immunoSEQ multiplex PCR; TCRdb's copy has only in-frame clones and lacks some. Here the sample spans 210,000 or so clones, roughly 94% being singletons. With V trimmed by 5 bases and J by 0 bases, 18 bases remained unmatched. CDR1 SGHVS and CDR2 FQNEAQ come from the germline V gene. There are 19 residues in the CDR3. The sample in question was peripheral blood, obtained 28 days after the second dose of the MenACWY control vaccine. V gene TRBV7-8 combines with J gene TRBJ2-7; 8 bases align to TRBD1. This TCR derives from an adult who received the MenACWY meningococcal vaccine as a control. In nucleotides, the CDR3 is TGTGCCAGCAGCCTAACCGGGACAGGAAACCCTTGGCCCTCCTACGAGCAGTACTTC. The encoded protein is CASSLTGTGNPWPSYEQYF.